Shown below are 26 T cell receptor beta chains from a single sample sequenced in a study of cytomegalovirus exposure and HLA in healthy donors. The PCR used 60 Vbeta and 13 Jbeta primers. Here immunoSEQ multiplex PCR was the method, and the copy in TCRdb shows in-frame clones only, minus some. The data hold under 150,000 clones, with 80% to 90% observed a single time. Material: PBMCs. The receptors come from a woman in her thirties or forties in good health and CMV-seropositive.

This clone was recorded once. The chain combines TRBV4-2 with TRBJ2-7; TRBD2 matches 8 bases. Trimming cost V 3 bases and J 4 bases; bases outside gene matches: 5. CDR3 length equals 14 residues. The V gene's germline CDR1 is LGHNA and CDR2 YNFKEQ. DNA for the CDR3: TGTGCCAGCAGCCAGATAGCGGGGCCTTACGAGCAGTACTTC. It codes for CASSQIAGPYEQYF.

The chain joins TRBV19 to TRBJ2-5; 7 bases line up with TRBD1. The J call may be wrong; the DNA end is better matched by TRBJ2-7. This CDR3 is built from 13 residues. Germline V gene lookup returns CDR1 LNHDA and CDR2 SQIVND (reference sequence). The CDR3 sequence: CASSPTGLHEQYF. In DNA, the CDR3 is TGTGCCAGTAGTCCGACAGGGCTACACGAGCAGTACTTC.

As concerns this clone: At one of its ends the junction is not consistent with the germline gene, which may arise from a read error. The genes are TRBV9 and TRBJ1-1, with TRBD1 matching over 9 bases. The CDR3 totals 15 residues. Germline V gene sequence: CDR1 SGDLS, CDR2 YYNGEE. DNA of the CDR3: TGTGCCAGCAGCCCACAGGGGGCAACGAACACTGAAGCTCTCTTT. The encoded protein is CASSPQGATNTEALF.

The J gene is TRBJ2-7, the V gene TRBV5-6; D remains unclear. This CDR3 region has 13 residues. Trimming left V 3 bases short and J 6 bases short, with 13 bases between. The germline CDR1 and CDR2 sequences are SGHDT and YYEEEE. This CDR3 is CASSSTMAPEQYF. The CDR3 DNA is TGTGCCAGCAGCTCAACCATGGCACCCGAGCAGTACTTC.

The CDR3 nucleotides are TGTGCCAGCGGAGGGACCACCCTGGGGAACACTGAAGCTTTCTTT. Its protein product is CASGGTTLGNTEAFF. The rearrangement joins TRBV25-1 to TRBJ1-1; a possible D gene is TRBD1 (5 bases). Germline V gene data show CDR1 as MGHDK and CDR2 as SYGVNS. Trimming cost V 8 bases and J 1 base, with 17 bases left between them. The CDR3 covers 15 residues.

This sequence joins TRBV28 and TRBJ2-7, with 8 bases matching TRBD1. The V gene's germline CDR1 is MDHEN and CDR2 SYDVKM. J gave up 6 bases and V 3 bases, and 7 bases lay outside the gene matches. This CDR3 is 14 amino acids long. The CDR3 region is CASSLPWTGSEQYF. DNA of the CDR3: TGTGCCAGCAGTTTGCCATGGACAGGGAGCGAGCAGTACTTC.

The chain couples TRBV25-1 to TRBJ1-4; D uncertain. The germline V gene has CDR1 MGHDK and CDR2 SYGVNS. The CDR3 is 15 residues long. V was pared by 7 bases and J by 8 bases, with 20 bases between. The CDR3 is CASTISRGGGEKLFF. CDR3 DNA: TGTGCCAGCACCATATCACGGGGAGGTGGCGAAAAACTGTTTTTT.

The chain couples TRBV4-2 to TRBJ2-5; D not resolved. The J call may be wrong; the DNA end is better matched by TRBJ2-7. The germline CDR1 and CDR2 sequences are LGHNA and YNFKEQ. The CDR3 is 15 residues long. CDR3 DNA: TGTGCCAGCAGCCAAGAAACTCGCGGAACCTACGAGCAGTACTTC. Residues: CASSQETRGTYEQYF.

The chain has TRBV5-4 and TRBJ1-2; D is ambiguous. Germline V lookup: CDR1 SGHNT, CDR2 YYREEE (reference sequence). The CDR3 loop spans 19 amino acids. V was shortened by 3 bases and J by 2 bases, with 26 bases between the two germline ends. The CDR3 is CASSSGTRVPNLQNYGYTF. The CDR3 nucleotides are TGTGCCAGCAGCTCCGGAACGAGGGTCCCCAACTTACAAAACTATGGCTACACCTTC.

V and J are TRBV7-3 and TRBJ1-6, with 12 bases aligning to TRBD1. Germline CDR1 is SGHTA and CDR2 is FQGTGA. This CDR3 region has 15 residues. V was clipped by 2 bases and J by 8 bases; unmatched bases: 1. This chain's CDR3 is CASSLGTGGDSPLHF. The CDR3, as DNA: TGTGCCAGCAGCTTAGGGACAGGGGGCGATTCACCCCTCCACTTT.

CDR3 nucleotide sequence: TGTGCCACCGTCTTTAACAGGGATGTAACTGAAGCTTTCTTT. Residues: CATVFNRDVTEAFF. This chain connects TRBV10-3 to TRBJ1-1; TRBD1 might be the D (6 bases). V was cut by 10 bases and J by 5 bases, with 20 bases left in between. Germline lookup yields CDR1 ENHRY and CDR2 SYGVKD. This CDR3 is built from 14 residues.

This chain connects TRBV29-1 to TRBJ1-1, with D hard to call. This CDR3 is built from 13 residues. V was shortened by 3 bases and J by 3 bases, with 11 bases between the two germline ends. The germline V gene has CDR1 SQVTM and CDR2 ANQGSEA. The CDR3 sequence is CSVEEGLDTEAFF. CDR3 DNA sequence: TGCAGCGTTGAGGAGGGCCTTGACACTGAAGCTTTCTTT.

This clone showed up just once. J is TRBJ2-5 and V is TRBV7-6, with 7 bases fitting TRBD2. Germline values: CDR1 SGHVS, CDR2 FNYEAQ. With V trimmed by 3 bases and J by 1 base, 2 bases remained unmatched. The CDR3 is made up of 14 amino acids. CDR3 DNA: TGTGCCAGCAGCTTGATAGCGGGCCAAGAGACCCAGTACTTC. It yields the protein CASSLIAGQETQYF.

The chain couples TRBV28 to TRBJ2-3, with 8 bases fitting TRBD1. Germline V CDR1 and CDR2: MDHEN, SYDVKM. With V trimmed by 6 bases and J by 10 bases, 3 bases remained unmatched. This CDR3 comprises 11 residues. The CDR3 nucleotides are TGTGCCAGCAGCACACAGGGGGCGCAGTATTTT. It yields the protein CASSTQGAQYF.

CDR3 in amino acids: CASSLTSRGDTEQFF. CDR3 bases: TGTGCCAGCAGCTTAACAAGCCGGGGAGACACTGAGCAGTTCTTC. The chain uses TRBV7-3 and TRBJ2-1, with D perhaps matching TRBD2 (5 bases). The V gene's germline CDR1 is SGHTA and CDR2 FQGTGA. Trimming removed 0 bases at V and 9 bases at J, with 15 bases between. The CDR3 length is 15 residues.

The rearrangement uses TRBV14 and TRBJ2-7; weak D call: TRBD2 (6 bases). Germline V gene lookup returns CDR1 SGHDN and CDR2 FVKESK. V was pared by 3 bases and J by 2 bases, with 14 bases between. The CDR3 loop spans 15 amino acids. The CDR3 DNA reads TGTGCCAGCAGCCACTTGGTAGCGGACGCCTACGAGCAGTACTTC. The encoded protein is CASSHLVADAYEQYF.

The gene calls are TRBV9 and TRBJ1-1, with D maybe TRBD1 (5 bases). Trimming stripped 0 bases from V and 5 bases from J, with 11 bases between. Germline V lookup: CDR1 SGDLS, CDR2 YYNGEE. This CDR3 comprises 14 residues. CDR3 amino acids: CASSVEPGRTEAFF. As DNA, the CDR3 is TGTGCCAGCAGCGTAGAGCCAGGGCGGACTGAAGCTTTCTTT.

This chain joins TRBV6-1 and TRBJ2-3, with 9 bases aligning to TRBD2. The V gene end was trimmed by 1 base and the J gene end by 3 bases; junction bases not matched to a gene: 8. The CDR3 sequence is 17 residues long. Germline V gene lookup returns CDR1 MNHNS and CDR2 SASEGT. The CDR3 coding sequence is TGTGCCAGCAGTGAAGAGAAGTTAGCGGGAGTAACAGATACGCAGTATTTT. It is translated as CASSEEKLAGVTDTQYF.

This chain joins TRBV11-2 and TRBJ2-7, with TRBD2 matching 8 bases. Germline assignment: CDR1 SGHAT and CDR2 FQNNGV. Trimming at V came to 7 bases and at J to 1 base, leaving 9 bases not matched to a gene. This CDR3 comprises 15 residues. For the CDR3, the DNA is TGTGCCAGCAAACCCCCTCCGGGGGGGTCCTACGAGCAGTACTTC. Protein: CASKPPPGGSYEQYF. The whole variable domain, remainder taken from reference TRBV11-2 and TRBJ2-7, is EAGVAQSPRYKIIEKRQSVAFWCNPISGHATLYWYQQILGQGPKLLIQFQNNGVVDDSQLPKDRFSAERLKGVDSTLKIQPAKLEDSAVYLCASKPPPGGSYEQYFGPGTRLTVT.

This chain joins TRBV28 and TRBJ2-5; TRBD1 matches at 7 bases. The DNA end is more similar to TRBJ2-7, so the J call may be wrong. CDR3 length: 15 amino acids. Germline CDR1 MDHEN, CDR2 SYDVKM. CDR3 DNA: TGTGCCAGCAGTAACAACAGGGGAAAGAGCTACGAGCAGTACTTC. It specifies CASSNNRGKSYEQYF.

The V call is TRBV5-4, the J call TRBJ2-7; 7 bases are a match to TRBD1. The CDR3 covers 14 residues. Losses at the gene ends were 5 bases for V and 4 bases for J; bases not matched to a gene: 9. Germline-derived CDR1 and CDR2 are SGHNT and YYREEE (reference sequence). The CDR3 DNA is TGTGCCAGCAGTTCAGGGGGAAGGGTATACGAGCAGTACTTC. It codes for CASSSGGRVYEQYF.

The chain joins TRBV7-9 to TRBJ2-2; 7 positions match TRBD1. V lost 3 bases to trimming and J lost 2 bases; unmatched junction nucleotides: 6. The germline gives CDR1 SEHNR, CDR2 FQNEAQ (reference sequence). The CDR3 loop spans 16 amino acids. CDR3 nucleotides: TGTGCCAGCAGCTTGGGGGACAGATTTAACACCGGGGAGCTGTTTTTT. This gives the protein CASSLGDRFNTGELFF.

The CDR3 DNA follows: TGTGCCAGCAGTTCGGACTACCTCTACGAGCAGTACTTC. Its translation: CASSSDYLYEQYF. The chain joins TRBV27 to TRBJ2-7; a weak D match, TRBD2 (6 bases). V lost 4 bases and J lost 3, with 10 bases in between. CDR3 length: 13 amino acids. Per germline, CDR1 MNHEY and CDR2 SMNVEV (reference sequence).

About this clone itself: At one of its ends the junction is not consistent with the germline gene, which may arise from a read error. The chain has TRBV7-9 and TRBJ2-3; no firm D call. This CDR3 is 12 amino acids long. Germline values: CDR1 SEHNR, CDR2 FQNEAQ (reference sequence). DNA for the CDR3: TGTTCCAGCAGCTCTAGCACAGATACGCAGTATTTT. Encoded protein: CSSSSSTDTQYF.

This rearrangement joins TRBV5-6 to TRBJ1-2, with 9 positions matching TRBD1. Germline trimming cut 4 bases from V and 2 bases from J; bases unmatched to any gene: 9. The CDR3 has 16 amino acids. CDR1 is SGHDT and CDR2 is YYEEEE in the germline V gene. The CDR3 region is CASSKNRDRDNYGYTF. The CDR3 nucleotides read TGTGCCAGCAGCAAAAACCGGGACAGGGACAACTATGGCTACACCTTC.

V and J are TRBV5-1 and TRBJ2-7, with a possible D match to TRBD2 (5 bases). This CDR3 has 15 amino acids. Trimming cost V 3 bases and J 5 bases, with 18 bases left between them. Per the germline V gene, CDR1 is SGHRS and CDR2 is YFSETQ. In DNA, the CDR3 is TGCGCCAGCAGCTGGACCGGGCCCCCGCGGGACGAGCAGTACTTC. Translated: CASSWTGPPRDEQYF.